This entry lists 4 T cell receptor beta chains sequenced from one sample in a study of beta chain features in type 1 diabetes. Their antigens are not known. Findings and caveats of the study: Type 1 diabetes patients had moderately but significantly shorter TCRB CDR3s in all four CD4+ subsets.

Reverse transcription of all isolated RNA meant that expressed TCRB transcripts were sequenced. Here immunoSEQ multiplex PCR was the method, and the copy in TCRdb shows in-frame clones only, minus some. The sample shows approximately 280,000 clones, 15% of them seen only once. Sample: naive CD4+ T cells from blood. Source of these receptors: a man between 18 and 29 years old with type 1 diabetes.

V gene TRBV28 combines with J gene TRBJ2-1, with 8 bases fitting TRBD2. With 5 bases clipped from V and 10 bases from J, the junction kept 13 bases outside the gene matches. Germline CDR1 is MDHEN and CDR2 is SYDVKM. CDR3 size: 15 residues. This CDR3 is CASSPGGLWAQEQFF. CDR3 nucleotides: TGTGCCAGCAGTCCGGGAGGGCTTTGGGCGCAGGAGCAGTTCTTC.

This clone was seen a handful of times. The V call is TRBV15, the J call TRBJ2-3; D possibly corresponds to TRBD2 (6 bases). Trimming left V 1 base short and J 2 bases short, with 10 bases between. CDR1 and CDR2 (germline): LNHNV, YYDKDF (reference sequence). CDR3 length equals 15 residues. The CDR3: CATSRGDWATDTQYF. The CDR3 bases are TGTGCCACCAGCAGAGGGGACTGGGCCACAGATACGCAGTATTTT.

This clone turned up a few times. The chain links TRBV28 to TRBJ2-3; 7 bases fit TRBD2. The V gene end was trimmed by 9 bases and the J gene end by 3 bases; junction bases not matched to a gene: 21. Germline V gives CDR1 MDHEN, CDR2 SYDVKM. The CDR3 loop spans 18 amino acids. The CDR3 bases are TGTGCCAGTATTCCAGGCCTCCGTGGGGGGGATGAGACAGATACGCAGTATTTT. Amino acids: CASIPGLRGGDETDTQYF.

This clone was counted a few times. The chain links TRBV4-3 to TRBJ1-2, with 8 bases lining up with TRBD1. This CDR3 spans 15 amino acids. The germline gives CDR1 LGHNA, CDR2 YSLEER. J gave up 2 bases and V 0 bases, and 2 bases lay outside the gene matches. This chain's CDR3 is CASSQDRTGNYGYTF. The CDR3 DNA is TGCGCCAGCAGCCAAGACAGGACAGGGAACTATGGCTACACCTTC.